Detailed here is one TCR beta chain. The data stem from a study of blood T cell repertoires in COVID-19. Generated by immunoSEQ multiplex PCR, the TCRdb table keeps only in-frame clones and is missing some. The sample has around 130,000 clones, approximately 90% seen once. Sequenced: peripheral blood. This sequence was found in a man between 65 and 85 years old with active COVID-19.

CDR3 region: CASSSRPGQGYEQYF. In DNA form, the CDR3 reads TGCGCCAGCAGCTCCAGACCGGGACAGGGGTACGAGCAGTACTTC. The V call is TRBV5-1, the J call TRBJ2-7, with 10 bases fitting TRBD1. The V gene's germline CDR1 is SGHRS and CDR2 YFSETQ. CDR3 size: 15 residues. V lost 3 bases, J lost 4 bases, and 7 bases stayed unmatched.